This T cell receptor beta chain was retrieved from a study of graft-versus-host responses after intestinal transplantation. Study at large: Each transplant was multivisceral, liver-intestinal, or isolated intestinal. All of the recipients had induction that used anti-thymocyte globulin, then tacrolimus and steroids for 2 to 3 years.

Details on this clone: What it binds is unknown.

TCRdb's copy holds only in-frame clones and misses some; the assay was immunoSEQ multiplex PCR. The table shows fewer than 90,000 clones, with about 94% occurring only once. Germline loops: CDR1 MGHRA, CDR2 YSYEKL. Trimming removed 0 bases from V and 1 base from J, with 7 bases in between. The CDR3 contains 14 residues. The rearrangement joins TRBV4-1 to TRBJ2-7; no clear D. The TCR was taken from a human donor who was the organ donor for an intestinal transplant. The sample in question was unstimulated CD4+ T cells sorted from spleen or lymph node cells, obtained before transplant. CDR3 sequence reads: CASSQETESYEQYF. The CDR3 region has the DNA TGCGCCAGCAGCCAAGAGACGGAATCCTACGAGCAGTACTTC.